The 24 T cell receptor beta chains below were found in one sample sequenced in a study of PD-1 blockade in classical Hodgkin lymphoma. The repertoire was sequenced with immunoSEQ multiplex PCR; TCRdb's copy has only in-frame clones and lacks some. The sample contains about 17,000 clones, about four fifths of which appear only once. After autologous stem cell transplantation all patients relapsed, and prior brentuximab vedotin exposure differed between cohorts. The material was peripheral blood mononuclear cells (PBMCs), obtained at baseline. These receptors came from a human donor with classical Hodgkin lymphoma.

V gene TRBV10-1 combines with J gene TRBJ2-3, with unresolved D. The CDR3 contains 12 residues. The V end was cut by 4 bases, the J end by 4 bases, with 6 bases between. The germline CDR1 and CDR2 sequences are WNHNN and SYGVQD (reference sequence). As DNA, the CDR3 is TGCGCCAGCAGTGCTGGCTCAGATACGCAGTATTTT. Encoded protein: CASSAGSDTQYF.

The V call is TRBV6-5, the J call TRBJ2-1, with D perhaps matching TRBD2 (6 bases). Trimming took 5 bases from V and 0 from J, leaving 11 bases between them. The length of the CDR3 is 15 residues. CDR1 and CDR2 from the germline V gene are MNHEY and SVGAGI. The CDR3 region has the DNA TGTGCCAGCAGTCGAACTAGCAGCTCCTACAATGAGCAGTTCTTC. This codes for CASSRTSSSYNEQFF.

This clone was found a few times. The chain joins TRBV5-6 to TRBJ1-1; D not resolved. Trimming stripped 1 base from V and 2 bases from J, with 12 bases between. The CDR3 extends over 15 amino acids. Germline assignment: CDR1 SGHDT and CDR2 YYEEEE. CDR3 DNA sequence: TGTGCCAGCAGCTTGATCGTCGGATTTAACACTGAAGCTTTCTTT. Encoded protein: CASSLIVGFNTEAFF.

The rearrangement uses TRBV27 and TRBJ1-2, with D possibly being TRBD1 (5 bases). V was pared by 6 bases and J by 3 bases, with 20 bases between. CDR3 length equals 16 residues. The germline V gene encodes CDR1 MNHEY and CDR2 SMNVEV (reference sequence). The CDR3 loop reads CASSSRGGARDYGYTF. CDR3 sequence (DNA): TGTGCCAGCAGCTCAAGAGGAGGGGCGCGCGACTATGGCTACACCTTC.

This rearrangement joins TRBV9 to TRBJ2-7; D uncertain. Trimming took off 0 bases at V and 5 bases at J, with 12 bases between the two ends. The CDR3 is 14 amino acids. CDR1 SGDLS and CDR2 YYNGEE come from the germline V gene. Written as DNA, the CDR3 is TGTGCCAGCAGCGTAGCCCCCAGTCTGGACGAGCAGTACTTC. Translation: CASSVAPSLDEQYF.

The chain links TRBV10-3 to TRBJ2-3; D remains unclear. V lost 3 bases and J 0 bases, leaving 13 bases between the germline ends. Germline CDR1 reads ENHRY; CDR2 reads SYGVKD. The CDR3 runs 16 residues. The CDR3 sequence is CAISDRSGVSTDTQYF. CDR3 DNA sequence: TGTGCCATCAGTGATAGGTCAGGAGTTAGCACAGATACGCAGTATTTT.

The chain has TRBV7-2 and TRBJ2-1; a possible D gene is TRBD2 (5 bases). Germline V CDR1 and CDR2: SGHTA, FQGNSA. The V gene lost 3 bases and the J gene lost 4 bases, with 13 bases spanning the gap. The CDR3 length is 15 residues. As DNA, the CDR3 is TGTGCCAGCAGCTTTGAACTAGGAGGTTACAATGAGCAGTTCTTC. This translates into CASSFELGGYNEQFF.

J is TRBJ1-3 and V is TRBV11-2; D perhaps matches TRBD1 (6 bases). The V and J ends lost 7 bases and 2 bases respectively, with 12 bases between them. This CDR3 is built from 14 residues. In germline, CDR1 is SGHAT, CDR2 FQNNGV. The CDR3 is CASTWGGPGNTIYF. In DNA, the CDR3 is TGTGCCAGCACATGGGGGGGGCCTGGAAACACCATATATTTT. Variable domain in full (rest from reference TRBV11-2 and TRBJ1-3): EAGVAQSPRYKIIEKRQSVAFWCNPISGHATLYWYQQILGQGPKLLIQFQNNGVVDDSQLPKDRFSAERLKGVDSTLKIQPAKLEDSAVYLCASTWGGPGNTIYFGEGSWLTVV.

This clone was seen a few times. This chain connects TRBV27 to TRBJ2-5, with unresolved D. CDR1 and CDR2 (germline): MNHEY, SMNVEV (reference sequence). Between the trimmed V and J ends, which lost 0 bases and 1 base, there was a span of 6 bases. The CDR3 has 14 amino acids. The CDR3 bases are TGTGCCAGCAGTTTATCGCCCTCCCAAGAGACCCAGTACTTC. Translated: CASSLSPSQETQYF.

The chain links TRBV11-2 to TRBJ1-4; 7 nucleotides align to TRBD1. V shed 5 bases and J 8 bases; nucleotides not matched to a gene: 11. The CDR3 covers 15 residues. CDR1 is SGHAT, CDR2 FQNNGV, per germline. The CDR3 sequence is CASSLTGAAAEKLFF. In nucleotides, the CDR3 is TGTGCCAGCAGCCTTACAGGGGCGGCGGCCGAAAAACTGTTTTTT.

The chain is built from TRBV4-2 and TRBJ2-5; D is ambiguous. The V and J ends lost 0 bases and 1 base respectively, with 9 bases between them. Looked up from germline, CDR1 is LGHNA and CDR2 is YNFKEQ. The CDR3 totals 15 residues. The CDR3 DNA reads TGTGCCAGCAGCCAAGATTTGCCCAGCCAAGAGACCCAGTACTTC. Protein sequence: CASSQDLPSQETQYF.

In this sample, this clone turned up once. The chain joins TRBV5-6 to TRBJ2-1; D may be TRBD2 (5 bases). Germline V gene lookup returns CDR1 SGHDT and CDR2 YYEEEE. V gave up 3 bases and J gave up 7 bases, with 8 bases separating them. The CDR3 is made up of 12 amino acids. The CDR3 protein is CASSSGGNEQFF. Written as DNA, the CDR3 is TGTGCCAGCAGCTCTGGCGGGAATGAGCAGTTCTTC.

The chain links TRBV27 to TRBJ1-1, with D uncertain. Germline CDR1 and CDR2: MNHEY and SMNVEV (reference sequence). The CDR3 is 13 residues long. V was clipped by 5 bases and J by 5 bases, with 12 bases between them. The CDR3 is CASSVALQTEAFF. The CDR3 region has the DNA TGTGCCAGCAGTGTGGCACTTCAGACTGAAGCTTTCTTT.

The rearrangement uses TRBV7-6 and TRBJ2-1, with 9 bases fitting TRBD2. Germline V gene data show CDR1 as SGHVS and CDR2 as FNYEAQ. Germline trimming cut 3 bases from V and 5 bases from J; bases unmatched to any gene: 14. The CDR3 consists of 18 residues. DNA for the CDR3: TGTGCCAGCAGCTTTACCGGTGTTAGCGGGAGAGGAGACAATGAGCAGTTCTTC. Translating gives CASSFTGVSGRGDNEQFF.

The chain recombines TRBV29-1 with TRBJ1-3; the D gene is possibly TRBD1 (6 bases). The CDR3 runs 15 residues. Trimming stripped 1 base from V and 3 bases from J, with 13 bases between. The germline V gene encodes CDR1 SQVTM and CDR2 ANQGSEA. The CDR3 sequence: CSVEGEQGRGNTIYF. As DNA, the CDR3 is TGCAGCGTTGAAGGGGAACAGGGACGTGGAAACACCATATATTTT.

This clone was picked up a small number of times. The chain combines TRBV9 with TRBJ2-5, with a possible D match to TRBD2 (5 bases). Per the germline V gene, CDR1 is SGDLS and CDR2 is YYNGEE. V was pared by 4 bases and J by 5 bases, with 15 bases between. This CDR3 region has 14 residues. In DNA form, the CDR3 reads TGTGCCAGCAGCCCGTGGAACCGCGGGGAGACCCAGTACTTC. Protein sequence: CASSPWNRGETQYF.

This rearrangement joins TRBV2 to TRBJ1-5; D is unclear. The CDR3 has 14 residues. Per the germline V gene, CDR1 is SNHLY and CDR2 is FYNNEI. V dropped 3 bases and J dropped 6 bases, with 12 bases sitting between them. The CDR3 region is CASSDRGVGQPQHF. The CDR3 nucleotides are TGTGCCAGCAGTGATCGGGGAGTAGGTCAGCCCCAGCATTTT. The whole variable domain, filled in from reference TRBV2 and TRBJ1-5, reads EPEVTQTPSHQVTQMGQEVILRCVPISNHLYFYWYRQILGQKVEFLVSFYNNEISEKSEIFDDQFSVERPDGSNFTLKIRSTKLEDSAMYFCASSDRGVGQPQHFGDGTRLSIL.

The J gene is TRBJ2-5, the V gene TRBV21-1. TRBV21-1 is marked as a pseudogene. This CDR3 spans 13 amino acids. CDR3 bases: TGTGCCAGCTGGGACGGGTGTGTCGAGACCCAGTACTTC. Residues: CASWDGCVETQYF.

The chain is built from TRBV10-3 and TRBJ2-7; a possible D gene is TRBD1 (5 bases). The length of the CDR3 is 13 residues. Germline-derived CDR1 and CDR2 are ENHRY and SYGVKD. Trimming left V 2 bases short and J 7 bases short, with 12 bases between. The CDR3 protein is CAISEGQGREQYF. The CDR3 nucleotides read TGTGCCATCAGTGAGGGACAAGGGCGAGAGCAGTACTTC.

CDR3 sequence: CASSIVAGSYNEQFF. DNA for the CDR3: TGTGCCAGTAGTATAGTTGCGGGATCCTACAATGAGCAGTTCTTC. J is TRBJ2-1 and V is TRBV19; a weak D match, TRBD2 (6 bases). The V and J ends lost 1 base and 1 base respectively, with 8 bases between them. Germline assignment: CDR1 LNHDA and CDR2 SQIVND (reference sequence). The CDR3 length is 15 residues. The whole variable domain, remainder taken from reference TRBV19 and TRBJ2-1, is DGGITQSPKYLFRKEGQNVTLSCEQNLNHDAMYWYRQDPGQGLRLIYYSQIVNDFQKGDIAEGYSVSREKKESFPLTVTSAQKNPTAFYLCASSIVAGSYNEQFFGPGTRLTVL.

This chain links TRBV7-9 with TRBJ1-1; D possibly corresponds to TRBD1 (6 bases). The CDR3 runs 15 residues. With 1 base removed from V and 1 base from J, the gap between germline ends came to 10 bases. Looked up from germline, CDR1 is SEHNR and CDR2 is FQNEAQ (reference sequence). CDR3 nucleotides: TGTGCCAGCAGCTTAGAAGGGACAAAGAACACTGAAGCTTTCTTT. This codes for CASSLEGTKNTEAFF.

The rearrangement uses TRBV19 and TRBJ2-2; D possibly corresponds to TRBD1 (5 bases). This CDR3 has 13 residues. V was clipped by 10 bases and J by 2 bases, with 11 bases between them. Germline V gene sequence: CDR1 LNHDA, CDR2 SQIVND (reference sequence). The CDR3 region has the DNA TGTGCCACCGGCAGGGTCAACACCGGGGAGCTGTTTTTT. Its protein product is CATGRVNTGELFF.

The chain uses TRBV6-5 and TRBJ1-2; D gene unclear. The CDR3 extends over 12 amino acids. V gave up 2 bases and J gave up 5 bases, with 6 bases separating them. Germline loops: CDR1 MNHEY, CDR2 SVGAGI. The CDR3 DNA follows: TGTGCCAGCAGTTACGGCGAGTATGGCTACACCTTC. Protein: CASSYGEYGYTF.

V and J are TRBV4-1 and TRBJ2-7; D assignment may be TRBD1 or TRBD2 (5 bases each). The germline CDR1 and CDR2 sequences are MGHRA and YSYEKL. Trimming took off 0 bases at V and 4 bases at J, with 22 bases between the two ends. The CDR3 loop spans 18 amino acids. The CDR3 is CASSQDHGAGRSYYEQYF. In DNA form, the CDR3 reads TGCGCCAGCAGCCAAGATCACGGGGCAGGTCGTTCGTATTACGAGCAGTACTTC.